This T cell receptor beta chain comes out of a study of identifying expanded T cells in peripheral blood (dated by TCRdb to the late 2010s). About the study as a whole: Separate aliquots of the same genomic DNA pool were sequenced to produce technical replicates, and four replicates were compared in pairs.

Of note for this clone: This clone's antigen is unknown. No per-base quality is available; no much larger clone lies one base away.

TCRbeta CDR3 regions were profiled by bias-controlled multiplex PCR amplification of genomic DNA with the immunoSEQ Assay. The published analysis was carried out like this. To quantify the absolute abundance of each unique TCRbeta CDR3 region, the sequences were collapsed and filtered. Differential abundance was assessed using a binomial (Fisher-equivalent) model and a beta-binomial model in which time-dependent variance fitted from healthy donors was added. Clones with fewer than 5 combined templates were removed, and differential abundance was called for clones with a Benjamini-Hochberg FDR below 0.01. In the beta-binomial model, variance was expressed as a function of the total template count across the two samples, in the form v = (b*log(k)+a)^2. TCRdb retrieved this table from immuneACCESS and kept in-frame rearrangements only. Not all clones are present; in checked studies, unresolved V genes account for under half, and no reason is known for the remainder. The V and J calls and clone size are taken from that table; D and trimming were inferred from the DNA. Across this sample there are about 100,000 clones, with around 85% seen only once. The ten largest account for over 5% of the sample.

What the study reported, not specific to this receptor: Variance in clone template counts between approximately 2-week samples significantly increased with total template count across all healthy donors. The binomial model flagged approximately 1.2 differentially abundant clones between technical replicates, compared with about 17 over approximately 2 weeks and approximately 20 over about 4 weeks. Across all healthy-donor time intervals, the beta-binomial model significantly cut both the number of clones called differentially abundant and the false-positive rate. The authors expected that biological variance in healthy repertoires might rise further over much longer intervals, such as months to years.

The germline V gene (reference sequence) sets CDR1 to LNHDA and CDR2 to SQIVND. V is shortened by 6 bases, J by 3 bases, and the region joining them spans 23 bases. CDR3 length: 17 amino acids, cysteine to phenylalanine. The read is trimmed to its CDR3 DNA, 51 bases read in frame from base 1. No immune events such as infections were documented for the healthy donors during the collection period. To calibrate time-dependent variance in a beta-binomial model of T-cell clone differential abundance, blood repertoires from healthy donors were used as a training cohort. The training cohort included approximately ten healthy donors, of whom 3 were female and 7 were male. Donor ages ranged from roughly 25 to 65 years, with an average of 43 years. Whole blood from each healthy donor was obtained from a commercial supplier and was collected at three time points approximately 15 days apart. For immunosequencing, genomic DNA was extracted from unsorted whole blood.

This receptor was obtained from a person aged 18-70 years in good health. The V and J genes are TRBV19 and TRBJ1-2; a weak D assignment points to TRBD1 (5 bases agree). Sequencing used blood. The nucleotide sequence is TGTGCCAGTAGGGGCGGGGGTTCCGTAATCGAGGACTATGGCTACACCTTC. This is translated as CASRGGGSVIEDYGYTF.